This T cell receptor beta chain stems from a study of CD8 T cells in Susac syndrome. RNA totalling about 0.45 to 1 ug underwent reverse transcription with random hexamers. Coverage of TCR beta CDR3 amplification by immunoSEQ multiplex PCR extended to 54 Vbeta and 13 Jbeta. TCRdb reprocessed the immunoSEQ multiplex PCR reads via MiXCR and lists one record per CDR3 protein. The table lists roughly 190,000 distinct CDR3 sequences, approximately 94% of them singletons. Germline values: CDR1 SGHVS, CDR2 FQNEAQ. The V and J ends lost 0 bases and 0 bases respectively, with 15 bases between them. The CDR3 covers 17 residues.

The chain has TRBV7-8 and TRBJ2-7; D call uncertain. This receptor was identified in a human donor in good health. The sample was CD4+ T cells from PBMCs. The CDR3 DNA reads TGTGCCAGCAGCTTAGCAGCTAGGCCTCTAACCTCCTACGAGCAGTACTTC. Translated, it gives CASSLAARPLTSYEQYF.